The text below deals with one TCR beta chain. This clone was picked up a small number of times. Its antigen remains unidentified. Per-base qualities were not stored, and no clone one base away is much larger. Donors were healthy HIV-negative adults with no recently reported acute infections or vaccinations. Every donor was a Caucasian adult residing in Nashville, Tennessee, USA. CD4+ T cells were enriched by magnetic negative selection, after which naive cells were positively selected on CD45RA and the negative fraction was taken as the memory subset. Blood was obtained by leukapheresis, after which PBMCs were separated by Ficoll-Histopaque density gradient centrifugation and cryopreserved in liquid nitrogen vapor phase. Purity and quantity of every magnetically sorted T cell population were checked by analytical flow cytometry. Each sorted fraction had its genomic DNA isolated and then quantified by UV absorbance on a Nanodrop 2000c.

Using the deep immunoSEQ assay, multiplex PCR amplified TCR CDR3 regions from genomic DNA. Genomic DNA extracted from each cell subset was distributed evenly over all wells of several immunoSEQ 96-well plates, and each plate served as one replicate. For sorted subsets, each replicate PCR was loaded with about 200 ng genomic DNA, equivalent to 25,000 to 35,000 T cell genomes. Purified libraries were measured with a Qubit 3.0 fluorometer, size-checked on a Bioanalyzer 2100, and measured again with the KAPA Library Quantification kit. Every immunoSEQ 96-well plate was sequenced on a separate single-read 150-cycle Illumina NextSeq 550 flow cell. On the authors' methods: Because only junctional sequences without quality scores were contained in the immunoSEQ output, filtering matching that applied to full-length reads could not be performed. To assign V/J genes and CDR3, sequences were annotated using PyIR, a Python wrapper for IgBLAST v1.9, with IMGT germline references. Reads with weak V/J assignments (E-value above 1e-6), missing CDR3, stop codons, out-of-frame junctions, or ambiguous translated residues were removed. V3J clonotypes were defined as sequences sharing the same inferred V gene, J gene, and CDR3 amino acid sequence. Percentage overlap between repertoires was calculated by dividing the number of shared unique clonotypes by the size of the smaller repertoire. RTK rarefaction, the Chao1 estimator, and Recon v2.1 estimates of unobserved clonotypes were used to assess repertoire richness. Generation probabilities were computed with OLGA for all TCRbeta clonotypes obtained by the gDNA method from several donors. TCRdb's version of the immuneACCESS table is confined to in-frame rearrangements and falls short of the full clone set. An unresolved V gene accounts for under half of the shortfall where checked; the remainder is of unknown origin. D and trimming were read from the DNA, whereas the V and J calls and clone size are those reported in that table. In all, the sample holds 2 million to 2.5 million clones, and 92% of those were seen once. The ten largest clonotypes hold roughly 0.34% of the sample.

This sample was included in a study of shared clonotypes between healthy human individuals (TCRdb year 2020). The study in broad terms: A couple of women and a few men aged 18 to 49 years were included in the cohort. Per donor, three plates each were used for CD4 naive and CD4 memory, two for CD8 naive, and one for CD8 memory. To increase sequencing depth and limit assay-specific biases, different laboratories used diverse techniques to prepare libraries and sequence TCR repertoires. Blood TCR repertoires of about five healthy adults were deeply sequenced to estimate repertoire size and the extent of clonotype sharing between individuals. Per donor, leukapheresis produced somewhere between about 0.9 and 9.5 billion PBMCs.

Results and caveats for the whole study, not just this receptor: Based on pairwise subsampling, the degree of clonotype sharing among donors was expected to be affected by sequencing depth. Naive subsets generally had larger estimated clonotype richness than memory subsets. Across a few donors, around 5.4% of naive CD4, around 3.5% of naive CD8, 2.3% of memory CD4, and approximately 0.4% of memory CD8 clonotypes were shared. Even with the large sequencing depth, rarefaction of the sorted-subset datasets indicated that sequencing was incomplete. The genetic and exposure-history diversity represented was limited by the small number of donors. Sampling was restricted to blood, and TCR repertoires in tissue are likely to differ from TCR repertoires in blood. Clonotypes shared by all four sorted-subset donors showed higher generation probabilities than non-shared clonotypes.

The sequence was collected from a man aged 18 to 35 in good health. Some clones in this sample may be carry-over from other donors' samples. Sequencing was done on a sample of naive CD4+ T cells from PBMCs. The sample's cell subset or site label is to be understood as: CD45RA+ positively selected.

The CDR3 is CASSTRTGETEAFF. Here is the DNA: TGCGCCAGCAGCACCCGGACAGGGGAGACTGAAGCTTTCTTT. This receptor chain uses TRBV5-1 and TRBJ1-1; TRBD1 matches 9 bases in the middle. V loses 4 bases at its end and J loses 5 bases; junction bases beyond the gene matches: 6. Taken from the germline V gene, the CDR1 and CDR2 loops are SGHRS and YFSETQ. Measured from the cysteine to the phenylalanine, the CDR3 is 14 residues long. Just CDR3 DNA is preserved here, 42 bases in frame from base 1.